This T cell receptor (beta chain) stems from a study of T cells in Graves' hyperthyroidism and ophthalmopathy (dated by TCRdb to 2018 to 2020). With regard to the full study: Peripheral blood was collected at initial diagnosis, before any treatment. A discovery cohort of roughly 100 patients, approximately 45 with Graves' ophthalmopathy and 55 to 65 with stable Graves' hyperthyroidism, was used to find distinguishing TCR V-J signatures. An independent validation cohort of 18 to 20 hyperthyroidism patients and about 16 patients who later progressed to ophthalmopathy tested prospective prediction of ophthalmopathy. The approximately 100 discovery patients were divided at random into training and test sets in a 7:3 ratio. In addition, the study compared T-cell repertoires in thyroid tissue and in blood from six Graves' hyperthyroidism patients. Following sampling, methimazole starting at 30 mg daily was given to hyperthyroidism patients, and high-dose intravenous methylprednisolone was given to ophthalmopathy patients. The paper reports TCR Vbeta CDR3 sequencing of some 140 peripheral blood samples: around 45 ophthalmopathy, fewer than 80 hyperthyroidism and around 17 progressor patients.

General study outcomes and caveats: Ophthalmopathy was separated from stable hyperthyroidism by a 13 V-J signature model, with roughly 88% sensitivity and about 81% specificity obtained in cross-validation and 80%/75% obtained in testing. Most expanded thyroid clonotypes (frequency above 0.001) were also found in blood, which suggests that blood repertoires may mirror thyroid immune responses. Sample size was not statistically predetermined, and blinding of investigators to group allocation was not performed. During validation, the model predicted progression to ophthalmopathy a median of approximately 6 months ahead of onset, with almost 71% sensitivity and about 72% specificity.

The TCR beta CDR3 regions were amplified from the RNA transcripts. For the first round of RT-PCR on the TCR CDR3, the HTBI primer set was used together with the Qiagen OneStep RT-PCR kit. Libraries were constructed in a second round of multiplex PCR, after which size selection and purification were performed. Libraries were sequenced paired-end with 100 bp reads on an Illumina HiSeq2000. As for how the authors treated the data: SOAPnuke was used to process the raw data, with reads discarded if the reads contained adapters or uncalled bases, had a mean Phred below 15, or lacked an exact constant-primer or identifier match. COPE v1.2.5 was used to merge the high-quality paired reads, and each unique nucleotide sequence was defined as a clonotype. Clonotypes were aligned to IMGT TRBV, TRBD and TRBJ reference segments using MiTCR v1.1. Analysis was restricted to V-J combinations with a frequency above 0.0001, which covered roughly 99% of repertoires. The TCS score was defined as the ratio of F50 (clonal expansion) to E x V (chaos), calculated using BLOSUM62-based TCRdist between CDR3 peptides within each V-J. Welch's t-statistics and random forest reduced roughly 540 V-J features to some 14, which were used in a naive Bayes classifier (R e1071). TCRdb reprocessing: public reads trimmed at Q25 with fastp, clones called with MiXCR, in-frame beta chains kept. Records with the same CDR3 protein are collapsed into one entry carrying the most frequent genes and DNA. The authors' filters were not applied to this entry. This sample holds over 150,000 distinct CDR3 sequences; 17% were observed only once. The leading ten clones occupy 40% to 65% of the sample.

Measured from the cysteine to the phenylalanine, the CDR3 is 15 residues long. Left in the record is the CDR3 DNA by itself, 45 bases read in frame from the first base. CDR1 is given as SGHVS and CDR2 as FQNEAQ, both from the germline V gene. Trimming takes 5 bases from V and 2 bases from J, and the germline ends sit 16 bases apart. In this sample, this clonotype turned up a few times. Which antigen it targets is not known. No clone much larger than this one lies a single base away; base qualities are absent. Stable Graves' hyperthyroidism was defined as no progression to ophthalmopathy during 18 months of follow-up. Hyperthyroidism patients were newly diagnosed, with disease duration under 2 months, and aged 18 to 65 years. Exclusion was applied to patients with uncontrolled infections, other autoimmune diseases, pregnancy or lactation. Diagnoses were based on clinical symptoms, serum thyroxine and TRAb, thyroid ultrasound and orbital computed tomography. PBMCs were isolated from more than 8 ml of fresh peripheral blood by Ficoll-Paque density gradient centrifugation. Trizol reagent was used to extract total RNA, and RNA quality was then checked on an Agilent 2100 Bioanalyzer.

Recombination connected TRBV7-8 to TRBJ2-7; a tentative D match to TRBD2 spans 5 bases. This receptor was obtained from a woman between 45 and 60 years old with Graves' hyperthyroidism. The sample taken for sequencing was blood. The DNA reads TGTGCCAGCAGCGGACGGGGATATGGCGCCTACGAGCAGTACTTC. This gives the protein CASSGRGYGAYEQYF.